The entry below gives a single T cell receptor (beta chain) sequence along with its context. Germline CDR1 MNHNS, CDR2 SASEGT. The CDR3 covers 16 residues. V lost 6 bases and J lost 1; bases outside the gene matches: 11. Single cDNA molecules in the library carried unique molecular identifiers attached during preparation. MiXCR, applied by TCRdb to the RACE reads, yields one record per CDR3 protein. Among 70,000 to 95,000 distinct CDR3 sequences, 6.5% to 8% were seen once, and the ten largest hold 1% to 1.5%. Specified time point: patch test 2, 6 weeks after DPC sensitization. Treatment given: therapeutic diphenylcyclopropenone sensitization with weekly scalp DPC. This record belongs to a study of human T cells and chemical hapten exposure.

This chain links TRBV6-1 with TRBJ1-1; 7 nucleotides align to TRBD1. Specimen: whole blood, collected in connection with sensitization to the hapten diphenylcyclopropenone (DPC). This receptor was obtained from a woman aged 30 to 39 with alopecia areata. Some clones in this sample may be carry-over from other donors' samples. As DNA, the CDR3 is TGTGCCAGCAGCGGGTCCTGGACAGGACCGAACACTGAAGCTTTCTTT. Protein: CASSGSWTGPNTEAFF.